The rows below give T cell receptor beta chains drawn from one sample of a study of cytomegalovirus exposure and HLA in healthy donors. Profiling relied on immunoSEQ multiplex PCR, and the TCRdb table lists in-frame clones only, not all of them. This sample has 150,000 to 200,000 clones, with over 75% found just once. Source material: PBMCs. The receptors were sampled from a woman aged 50 to 65 in good health and CMV-seropositive. Each CDR3 is given with its conserved first and last residue. D genes are given only for firm matches. A clone size is listed for some rows: how often the clone was seen (once, few, many), or a class if it is expanded.

D gene	V gene	clone size	J gene	CDR3 DNA	CDR3 protein
TRBD1	TRBV5-6	few	TRBJ1-4	TGTGCCAGCAGCTGGATGACAGGGGGATTGAGTGAAAAACTGTTTTTT	CASSWMTGGLSEKLFF
TRBD2	TRBV5-6	once	TRBJ2-5	TGTGCCAGCAGCTTGGTAGTAGCGGGACAAGAGACCCAGTACTTC	CASSLVVAGQETQYF
NA	TRBV5-6	NA	TRBJ2-1	TGTGCCAGCAGCCTCAGTCGGGGCGGGACCTTAACCTCCTACAATGAGCAGTTCTTC	CASSLSRGGTLTSYNEQFF
TRBD1	TRBV2	NA	TRBJ1-5	TGTGCCAGCAGTGAAGCCGACAGGGTGTACCAGCCCCAGCATTTT	CASSEADRVYQPQHF
NA	TRBV4-3	NA	TRBJ1-2	TGCGCCAGCAGCCAAGAATTGTCGGGACAAGCCCTCTATGGCTACACCTTC	CASSQELSGQALYGYTF
TRBD2	TRBV7-7	once	TRBJ2-5	TGTGCTAGCAGCCCGGGACTAGCGGGGGCCCAAGAGACCCAGTACTTC	CASSPGLAGAQETQYF
NA	TRBV18	NA	TRBJ1-5	TGTGCCAGCTCACGAGGCACTAATCAGCCCCAGCATTTT	CASSRGTNQPQHF
TRBD2	TRBV4-1	NA	TRBJ2-3	TGCGCCAGCAGCCTTACGACTCAAGCGGGACTAGTATGGACAGATACGCAGTATTTT	CASSLTTQAGLVWTDTQYF
NA	TRBV6-6	NA	TRBJ1-2	TGTGCCAGCAGGGCGGGCACCGACTATGGCTACACCTTC	CASRAGTDYGYTF
NA	TRBV19	NA	TRBJ2-7	TGTGCCAGCTCCGCCGGGGGAGGCAGTTTTTCCTACGAGCAGTACTTC	CASSAGGGSFSYEQYF
TRBD1	TRBV18	NA	TRBJ1-3	TGTGCCAGCTCACCCGGGACAGCTGCTGGAAACACCATATATTTT	CASSPGTAAGNTIYF
TRBD1	TRBV6-6	few	TRBJ1-3	TGTGCCAGCAGTTTGGGACAGGGTACGGGAGACACCATATATTTT	CASSLGQGTGDTIYF
TRBD1	TRBV29-1	NA	TRBJ1-4	TGCAGCGTGGCGGACAGGGGAGGGAGAAAACTGTTTTTT	CSVADRGGRKLFF
NA	TRBV15	NA	TRBJ2-3	TGTGCCACCAGCAGAGAGGGGGGGCTACCAGATACGCAGTATTTT	CATSREGGLPDTQYF
NA	TRBV6-5	few	TRBJ1-2	TGTGCCAGCAGTTACTCCGGGGGGGGGCGAGGGAGCTACACCTTC	CASSYSGGGRGSYTF
NA	TRBV5-6	NA	TRBJ2-3	TGTGCCAGCAGTTTGGCGGCAGATACGCAGTATTTT	CASSLAADTQYF
NA	TRBV7-2	NA	TRBJ1-4	TGTGCCAGCAGCTCCTACAGGGTCGTTACTGAAAAACTGTTTTTT	CASSSYRVVTEKLFF
NA	TRBV13	NA	TRBJ2-7	TGTGCCAGCAATTTTGCGGCCAGCTCCTACGAGCAGTACTTC	CASNFAASSYEQYF
NA	TRBV18	NA	TRBJ2-5	TGTGCCAGCTCAGTTTCAGGGCCCGGGGAGACCCAGTACTTC	CASSVSGPGETQYF
NA	TRBV7-6	NA	TRBJ1-2	TGTGCCAGCAGCCCCGGAGGGGTTCGGCTGGACTATGGCTACACCTTC	CASSPGGVRLDYGYTF
NA	TRBV7-9	many	TRBJ1-1	TGTGCCAGCAGCACGGAGGGGAGTGGGACTGAAGCTTTCTTT	CASSTEGSGTEAFF
NA	TRBV28	NA	TRBJ1-1	TGTGCCAGCAGTCGGACCGGGATAAGAAACACTGAAGCTTTCTTT	CASSRTGIRNTEAFF
NA	TRBV6-6	few	TRBJ1-1	TGTGCCATTGTGAAGTGGGCAGGGTTGGAGACTGAAGCTTTCTTT	CAIVKWAGLETEAFF